This TCR beta chain was recovered during a study of cytomegalovirus exposure and HLA in healthy donors. Study-wide findings and caveats: Immune exposure data for these donors was limited to CMV serostatus. Differences between HLA loci emerged in a later analysis of TCR association rates, with DRB1 most and HLA-C fewest.

This clone was counted only a few times. Antigen unknown. With 7 bases clipped from V and 1 base from J, the junction kept 6 bases outside the gene matches. Per germline, CDR1 SQVTM and CDR2 ANQGSEA. CDR3 length: 13 amino acids. PCR involved 60 Vbeta and 13 Jbeta primers. TCRdb keeps only in-frame clones here, not all; method: immunoSEQ multiplex PCR. The table shows 90,000 to 150,000 clones, with over 6.5% occurring only once. Sequenced sample: PBMCs. This receptor was taken from a woman in her forties in good health and CMV-seropositive. The chain combines TRBV29-1 with TRBJ1-1, with 7 nucleotides matching TRBD1. The CDR3 nucleotides read TGCAGCGGACTCAGACAGGGGAACACTGAAGCTTTCTTT. Amino acid sequence: CSGLRQGNTEAFF.